Described below is a single TCR beta chain sequence and its context. Its antigen remains unknown. Primers for the PCR totalled 60 Vbeta and 13 Jbeta. TCRdb's copy holds only in-frame clones and misses some; the assay was immunoSEQ multiplex PCR. Recorded here are approximately 80,000 clones; the top ten clones represent approximately 1.1%. The CDR3 runs 16 residues. V was trimmed by 1 base and J by 6 bases, leaving 13 bases between them. Germline V gene sequence: CDR1 SGHTA, CDR2 FQGNSA. The sample is drawn from a study of cytomegalovirus exposure and HLA in healthy donors. Study-wide points: What TCR beta sequences reportedly achieved was accurate prediction of HLA-A and HLA-B alleles in most subjects. Cytomegalovirus association was assigned to more than 150 TCR beta chains. Earlier findings revealed that most TCR beta V segments proved productive either about 87% or about 30% of the time.

The chain recombines TRBV7-2 with TRBJ1-6; D may be TRBD1 (5 bases). The receptor was isolated from a woman in her twenties or thirties in good health and CMV-seronegative. Sequencing was carried out using PBMCs. CDR3 region: CASSLGRTSVNSPLHF. The CDR3 DNA is TGTGCCAGCAGCTTAGGTCGGACAAGTGTTAATTCACCCCTCCACTTT.